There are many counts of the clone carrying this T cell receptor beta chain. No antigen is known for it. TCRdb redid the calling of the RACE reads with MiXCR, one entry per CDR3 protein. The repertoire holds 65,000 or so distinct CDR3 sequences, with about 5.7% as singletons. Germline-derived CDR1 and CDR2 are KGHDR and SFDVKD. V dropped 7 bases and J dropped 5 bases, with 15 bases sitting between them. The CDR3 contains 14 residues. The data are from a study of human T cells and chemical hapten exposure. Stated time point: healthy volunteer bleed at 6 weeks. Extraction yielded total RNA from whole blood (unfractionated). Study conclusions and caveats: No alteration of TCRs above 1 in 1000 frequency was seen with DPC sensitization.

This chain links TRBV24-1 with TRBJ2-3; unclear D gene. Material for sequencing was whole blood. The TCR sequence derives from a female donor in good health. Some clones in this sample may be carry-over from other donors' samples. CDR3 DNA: TGTGCCACCAGCGACTTCTTCTTAAGAGATACGCAGTATTTT. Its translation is CATSDFFLRDTQYF.